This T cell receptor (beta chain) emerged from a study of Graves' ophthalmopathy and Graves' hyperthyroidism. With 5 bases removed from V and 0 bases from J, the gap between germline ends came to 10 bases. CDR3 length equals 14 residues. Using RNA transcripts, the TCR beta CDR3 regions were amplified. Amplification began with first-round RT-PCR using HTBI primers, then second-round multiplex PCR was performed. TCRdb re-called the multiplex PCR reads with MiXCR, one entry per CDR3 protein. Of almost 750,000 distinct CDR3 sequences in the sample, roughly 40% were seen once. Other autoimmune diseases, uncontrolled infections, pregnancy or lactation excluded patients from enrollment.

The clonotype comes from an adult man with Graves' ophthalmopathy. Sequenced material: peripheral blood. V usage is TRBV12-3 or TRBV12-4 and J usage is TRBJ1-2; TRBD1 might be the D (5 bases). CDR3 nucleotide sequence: TGTGCCAGCAGTAACAGGAGAGCTAACTATGGCTACACCTTC. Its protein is CASSNRRANYGYTF.